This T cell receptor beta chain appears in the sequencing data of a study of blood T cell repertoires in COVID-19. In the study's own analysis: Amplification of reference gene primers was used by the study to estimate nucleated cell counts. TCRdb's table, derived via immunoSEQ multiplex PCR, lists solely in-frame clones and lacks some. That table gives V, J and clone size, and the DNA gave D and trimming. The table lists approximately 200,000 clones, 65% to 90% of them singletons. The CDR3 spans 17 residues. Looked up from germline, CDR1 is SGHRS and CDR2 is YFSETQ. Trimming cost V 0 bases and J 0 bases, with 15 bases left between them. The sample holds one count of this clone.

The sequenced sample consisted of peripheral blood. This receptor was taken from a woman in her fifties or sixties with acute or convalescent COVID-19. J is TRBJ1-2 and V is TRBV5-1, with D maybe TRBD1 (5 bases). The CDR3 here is CASSLGLRQNPNYGYTF. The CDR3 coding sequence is TGCGCCAGCAGCTTGGGACTTAGACAGAACCCTAACTATGGCTACACCTTC.